These 5 T cell receptor beta chains share one sample of origin, sequenced in a study of T cells in Graves' hyperthyroidism and ophthalmopathy. RNA transcripts provided the source from which TCR beta CDR3 regions were amplified. The primer set for the first-round RT-PCR of the TCR CDR3 was HTBI. TCRdb passed the multiplex PCR reads through MiXCR, listing each CDR3 protein once. The sample lists some 560,000 distinct CDR3 sequences, 13% to 15% occurring once. Sequencing was carried out using blood. All receptors derive from a woman between 35 and 50 years old with Graves' hyperthyroidism.

The chain employs TRBV6-1 and TRBJ2-1; the D gene is possibly TRBD1 (5 bases). The CDR3 loop spans 15 amino acids. The V end lost 5 bases, the J end lost 4 bases, and 15 bases lay between the germline ends. The germline V gene has CDR1 MNHNS and CDR2 SASEGT. The CDR3 is CASSPKDRAYNEQFF. CDR3 DNA: TGTGCCAGCAGTCCCAAAGACAGAGCTTACAATGAGCAGTTCTTC.

In its sample, this clonotype was seen a few times. V and J are TRBV7-9 and TRBJ2-7; maybe TRBD1 (5 bases). Trimming took 5 bases from V and 4 from J, leaving 12 bases between them. Germline V gene lookup returns CDR1 SEHNR and CDR2 FQNEAQ (reference sequence). The CDR3 extends over 13 amino acids. CDR3 sequence reads: CASSPLGPYEQYF. CDR3 nucleotide sequence: TGTGCCAGCAGCCCCCTGGGGCCTTACGAGCAGTACTTC.

This clonotype has ten or more counts. The V and J genes are TRBV20-1 and TRBJ2-1, with 8 bases matching TRBD2. V dropped 5 bases and J dropped 7; count of bases not matched to a gene: 10. Germline V lookup: CDR1 DFQATT, CDR2 SNEGSKA (reference sequence). This CDR3 region has 14 residues. The CDR3 region has the DNA TGCAGTGCTCGAAAGCGGGAGTTGAGGAATGAGCAGTTCTTC. This translates into CSARKRELRNEQFF.

In this sample, this clonotype turned up a few times. V is TRBV6-5 and J is TRBJ1-3, with a weak D call TRBD1 (6 bases). Germline V CDR1 and CDR2: MNHEY, SVGAGI. The germline V and J ends were trimmed by 6 bases and 3 bases, with 15 bases remaining between them. CDR3 length equals 15 residues. The DNA of the CDR3 is TGTGCCAGCAGCTACAAGGAGACAGGTGGAAACACCATATATTTT. Translation gives CASSYKETGGNTIYF.

This clonotype showed up many times. The rearrangement links TRBV5-1 to TRBJ2-3; TRBD2 is a possible D gene (6 bases). Germline V lookup: CDR1 SGHRS, CDR2 YFSETQ. V lost 0 bases, J lost 2 bases, and 16 bases lay in between. This CDR3 contains 17 residues. CDR3 sequence reads: CASSLDFGRTITDTQYF. In nucleotides, the CDR3 is TGCGCCAGCAGCTTGGATTTCGGCAGGACTATCACAGATACGCAGTATTTT.